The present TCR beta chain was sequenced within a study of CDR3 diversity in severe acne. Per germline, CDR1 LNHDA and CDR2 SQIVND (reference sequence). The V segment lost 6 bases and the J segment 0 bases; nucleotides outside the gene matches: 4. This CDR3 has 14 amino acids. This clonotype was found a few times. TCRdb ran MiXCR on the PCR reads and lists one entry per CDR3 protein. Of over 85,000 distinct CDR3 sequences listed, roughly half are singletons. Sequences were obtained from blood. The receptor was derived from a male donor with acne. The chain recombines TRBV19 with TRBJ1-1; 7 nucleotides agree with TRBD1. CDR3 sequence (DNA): TGTGCCAGTAGACCGACAGGGATGAACACTGAAGCTTTCTTT. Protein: CASRPTGMNTEAFF.